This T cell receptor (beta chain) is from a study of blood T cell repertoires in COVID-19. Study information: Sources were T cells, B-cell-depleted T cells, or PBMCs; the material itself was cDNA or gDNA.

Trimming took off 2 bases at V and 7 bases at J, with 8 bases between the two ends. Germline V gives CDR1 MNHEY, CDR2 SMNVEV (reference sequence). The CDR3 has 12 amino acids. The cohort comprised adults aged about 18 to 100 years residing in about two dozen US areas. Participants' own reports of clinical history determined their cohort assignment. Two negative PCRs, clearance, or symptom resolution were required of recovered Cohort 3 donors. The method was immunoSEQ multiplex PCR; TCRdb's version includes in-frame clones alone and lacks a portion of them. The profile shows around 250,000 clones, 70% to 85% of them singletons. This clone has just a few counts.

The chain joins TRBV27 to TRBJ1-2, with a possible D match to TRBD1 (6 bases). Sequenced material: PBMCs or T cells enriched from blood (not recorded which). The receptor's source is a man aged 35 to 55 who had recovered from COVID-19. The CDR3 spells CASSLNRVGYTF. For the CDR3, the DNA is TGTGCCAGCAGTTTAAACAGGGTTGGCTACACCTTC.